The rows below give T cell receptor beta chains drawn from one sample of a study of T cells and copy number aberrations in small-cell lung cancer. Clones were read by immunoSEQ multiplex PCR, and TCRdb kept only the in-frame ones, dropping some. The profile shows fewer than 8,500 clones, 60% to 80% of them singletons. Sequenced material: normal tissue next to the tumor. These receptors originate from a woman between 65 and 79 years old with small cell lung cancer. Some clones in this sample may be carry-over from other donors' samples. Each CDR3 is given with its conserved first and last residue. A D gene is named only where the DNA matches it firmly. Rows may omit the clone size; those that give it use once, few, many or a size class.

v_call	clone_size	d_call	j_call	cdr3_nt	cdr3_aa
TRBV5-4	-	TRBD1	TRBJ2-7	TGTGCCAGCAGCTGGGACAGGGGAGAGCACGAGCAGTACTTC	CASSWDRGEHEQYF
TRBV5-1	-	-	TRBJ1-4	TGCGCCAGCAGCTCCCGACCGACAATCCTAGGAGAAAAACTGTTTTTT	CASSSRPTILGEKLFF
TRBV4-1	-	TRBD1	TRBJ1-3	TGCGCCAGCAGCCGAACAGGGGGAGATGGAAACACCATATATTTT	CASSRTGGDGNTIYF
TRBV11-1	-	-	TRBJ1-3	TGTGCCAGCAGCTTACGGACAGAACCGCTGCATTTT	CASSLRTEPLHF
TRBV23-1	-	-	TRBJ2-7	TGCGCCAGCAGTCAATCGAGGTGTTACGAGCAGTACTTC	CASSQSRCYEQYF
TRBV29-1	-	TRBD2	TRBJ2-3	TGCAGCGCCCGGACTAGCGGGAGCACAGATACGCAGTATTTT	CSARTSGSTDTQYF
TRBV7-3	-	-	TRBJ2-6	TGTGCCAGCAGCTTAGTGGGAAGGCAAAGCTCTGGGGCCAACGTCCTGACTTTC	CASSLVGRQSSGANVLTF
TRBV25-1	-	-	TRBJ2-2	TGTGCCAGCAGTGAGTCGGGCACCGGGGAGCTGTTTTTT	CASSESGTGELFF
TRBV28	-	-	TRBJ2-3	TGTGCCAGCAGTGTTTTTCTGGGTTCGGGTGGTACGCAGTATTTT	CASSVFLGSGGTQYF
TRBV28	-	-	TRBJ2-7	TGTGCCAGCAGTTCCCTCACTAGATATGTCGAGCAGTACTTC	CASSSLTRYVEQYF
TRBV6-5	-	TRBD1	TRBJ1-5	TGTGCCAGCAGTACAGGGGACAATCAGCCCCAGCATTTT	CASSTGDNQPQHF
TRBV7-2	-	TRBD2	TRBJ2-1	TGTGCCAGCAGCGACCGACTAGCGGGAGGTCTCTACAATGAGCAGTTCTTC	CASSDRLAGGLYNEQFF
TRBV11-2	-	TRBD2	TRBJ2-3	TGTGCCGTCCGGGGACTAGCCACAGATACGCAGTATTTT	CAVRGLATDTQYF
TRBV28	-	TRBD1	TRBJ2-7	TGTGCCAGCAGTTTCCCGGGACAGGGCTCCTACGAGCAGTACTTC	CASSFPGQGSYEQYF
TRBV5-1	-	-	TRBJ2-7	TGCGCCAGCAGCCAAAGGAGTGGCTCCTACGAGCAGTACTTC	CASSQRSGSYEQYF
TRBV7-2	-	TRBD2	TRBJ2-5	TGTGCCAGCAGCCCACCCCTAGCGGGAGACGAGACCCAGTACTTC	CASSPPLAGDETQYF
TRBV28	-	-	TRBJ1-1	TGTGCCAGCACTCGGGAGGGATACACTGAAGCTTTCTTT	CASTREGYTEAFF
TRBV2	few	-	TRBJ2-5	TGTGCCAGCACCAACGGCCCGGAAGGGACCCAGTACTTC	CASTNGPEGTQYF
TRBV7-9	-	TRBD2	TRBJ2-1	TGTGCCAGCAGCTTAGCCCAGACTAGCGGGAGAGGCAATGAGCAGTTCTTC	CASSLAQTSGRGNEQFF
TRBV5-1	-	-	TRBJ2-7	TGCGCCAGCAGCTCGAGGTCCAGGAGATACTACGAGCAGTACTTC	CASSSRSRRYYEQYF
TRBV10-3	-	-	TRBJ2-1	TGTGCCATCAGTGGGTCGGGACTGACTAGGGGGAATGAGCAGTTCTTC	CAISGSGLTRGNEQFF
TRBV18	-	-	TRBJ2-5	TGTGCCAGCTCACCATCAGAGACCCAGTACTTC	CASSPSETQYF
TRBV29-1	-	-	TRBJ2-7	TGCAGCGTTGAGGCCGAGAACGAGCAGTACTTC	CSVEAENEQYF
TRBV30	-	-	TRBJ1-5	TGTGCCTGGAGTCGGGGGTTTCAGCCCCAGCATTTT	CAWSRGFQPQHF
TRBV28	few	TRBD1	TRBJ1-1	TGTGCCAGCAGTTTAGGGACAGGGAAAGCTTTCTTT	CASSLGTGKAFF
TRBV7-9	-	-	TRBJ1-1	TGTGCCAGCAGCTCGGCGCAGTACACTGAAGCTTTCTTT	CASSSAQYTEAFF
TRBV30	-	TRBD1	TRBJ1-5	TGTGCCTGGGACAGGGGTGGTCAGCCCCAGCATTTT	CAWDRGGQPQHF
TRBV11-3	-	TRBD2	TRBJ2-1	TGTGCCAGCAGCTTAGGGGGGACTAGTTACAATGAGCAGTTCTTC	CASSLGGTSYNEQFF
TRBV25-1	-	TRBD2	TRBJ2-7	TGTGCCAGCAGTGAAAAGCGGGACGAGACCTACGAGCAGTACTTC	CASSEKRDETYEQYF